What follows are 9 T cell receptor beta chains derived from one specimen sequenced in a study of CD8 T cells in Susac syndrome (dated by TCRdb to between 2018 and 2021). Library creation used the immunoSEQ multiplex PCR assay. RNA was extracted using the RNeasy kit, and about 0.45 to 1 ug of the RNA was reverse transcribed with random hexamers. Clones were called with MiXCR by TCRdb after fastp trimmed the public reads at Q25, and only in-frame beta chains were retained. All rows with the same CDR3 protein become a single entry with the most common DNA and genes. For this sample there are approximately 170,000 distinct CDR3 sequences; around 90% appear just once. More than 0.07% of the sample comes from the top ten. Sequencing input: CD4+ T cells from PBMCs. These receptors all come from a human donor in good health.

This chain links TRBV20-1 with TRBJ2-5, with D perhaps given as TRBD1 or TRBD2 (6 bases each). This CDR3 spans 13 amino acids. Looked up from germline, CDR1 is DFQATT and CDR2 is SNEGSKA (reference sequence). The germline V and J ends were trimmed by 6 bases and 4 bases, with 15 bases remaining between them. CDR3: CSAEGGAGETQYF. CDR3 bases: TGCAGTGCCGAGGGGGGTGCCGGAGAGACCCAGTACTTC.

As for this clonotype: One end of the junction is discordant with germline, which a read error may explain. The CDR3, as DNA: TGTGCCAGCAGCCAAGAAGATGGGACGCTGCACTTC. Amino acids: CASSQEDGTLHF. The gene calls are TRBV3-1 and TRBJ2-7, with D tentatively TRBD1 or TRBD2 (5 bases each). Per the germline V gene, CDR1 is LGHDT and CDR2 is YNNKEL (reference sequence). This CDR3 contains 12 residues.

V is TRBV12-3 or TRBV12-4 and J is TRBJ2-7, with D unresolved. The CDR3 extends over 14 amino acids. V was cut by 9 bases and J by 4 bases, with 19 bases left in between. CDR3 region: CASAGAQGRYEQYF. DNA for the CDR3: TGTGCCAGTGCCGGAGCCCAAGGAAGATACGAGCAGTACTTC.

This sequence joins TRBV19 and TRBJ2-3; no firm D call. The CDR3 is made up of 16 amino acids. V shed 4 bases and J shed 6 bases, with 20 bases lying between them. Germline lookup yields CDR1 LNHDA and CDR2 SQIVND (reference sequence). The chain's CDR3 is CASSTPETTGDDTQYF. The CDR3 nucleotides are TGTGCCAGTAGTACCCCTGAGACAACTGGTGACGATACGCAGTATTTT.

This clonotype was seen a single time. V and J are TRBV2 and TRBJ2-3; TRBD2 matches 9 bases. Germline V gene sequence: CDR1 SNHLY, CDR2 FYNNEI. Trimming removed 9 bases from V and 0 bases from J; junction bases left unmatched: 7. This CDR3 contains 15 residues. The CDR3 nucleotides read TGTGCCAGTAAAGGCCTAGCGGGGAGCACAGATACGCAGTATTTT. This translates into CASKGLAGSTDTQYF.

The V and J genes are TRBV30 and TRBJ1-2; weak D call: TRBD1 (6 bases). Between the trimmed V and J ends, which lost 3 bases and 4 bases, there was a span of 12 bases. The CDR3 has 13 residues. Germline V gives CDR1 GTSNPN, CDR2 SVGIG (reference sequence). CDR3 sequence: CAWRSRGGYGYTF. The DNA for the CDR3 is TGTGCCTGGAGGAGCCGAGGGGGCTATGGCTACACCTTC.

The chain joins TRBV7-9 to TRBJ2-1; TRBD2 matches at 9 bases. The V gene end was trimmed by 3 bases and the J gene end by 6 bases; junction bases not matched to a gene: 3. The CDR3 loop spans 14 amino acids. CDR1 and CDR2 (germline): SEHNR, FQNEAQ (reference sequence). This CDR3 reads CASSFKRGVNEQFF. The CDR3 bases are TGTGCCAGCAGCTTTAAGCGGGGGGTCAATGAGCAGTTCTTC.

The chain joins TRBV28 to TRBJ2-7, with 7 bases aligning to TRBD1. The J segment lost 3 bases and the V segment lost 8 bases, leaving 13 bases of the junction unmatched. The CDR3 is made up of 15 amino acids. The germline gives CDR1 MDHEN, CDR2 SYDVKM. The CDR3 region is CASLPGSNRGYEQYF. Here the CDR3 DNA reads TGTGCCAGCCTCCCCGGATCTAACAGGGGCTACGAGCAGTACTTC.

The chain couples TRBV6-6 to TRBJ1-6; D is ambiguous. This CDR3 comprises 13 residues. The V end lost 2 bases, the J end lost 10 bases, and 9 bases lay between the germline ends. Germline V lookup: CDR1 MNHNY, CDR2 SVGAGI (reference sequence). The CDR3 reads CASSYPDESPLHF. CDR3 nucleotides: TGTGCCAGCAGTTACCCCGATGAATCACCCCTCCACTTT.